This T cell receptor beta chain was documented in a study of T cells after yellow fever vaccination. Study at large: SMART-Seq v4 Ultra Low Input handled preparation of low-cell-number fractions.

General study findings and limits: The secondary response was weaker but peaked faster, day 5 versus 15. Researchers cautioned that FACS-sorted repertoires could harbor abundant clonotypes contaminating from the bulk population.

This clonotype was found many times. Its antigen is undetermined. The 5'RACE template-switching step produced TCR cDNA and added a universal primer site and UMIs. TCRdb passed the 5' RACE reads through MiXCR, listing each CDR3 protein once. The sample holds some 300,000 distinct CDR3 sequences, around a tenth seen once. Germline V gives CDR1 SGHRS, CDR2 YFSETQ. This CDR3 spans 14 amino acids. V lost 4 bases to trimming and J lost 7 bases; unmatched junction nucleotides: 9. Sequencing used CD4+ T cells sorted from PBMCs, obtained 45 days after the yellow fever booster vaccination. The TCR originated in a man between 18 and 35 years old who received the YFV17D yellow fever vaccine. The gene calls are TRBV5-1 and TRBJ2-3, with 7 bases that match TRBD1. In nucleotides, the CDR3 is TGCGCCAGCAGCCGTGACAGGGTTGAAAATACGCAGTATTTT. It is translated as CASSRDRVENTQYF. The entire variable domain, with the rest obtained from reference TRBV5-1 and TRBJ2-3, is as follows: KAGVTQTPRYLIKTRGQQVTLSCSPISGHRSVSWYQQTPGQGLQFLFEYFSETQRNKGNFPGRFSGRQFSNSRSEMNVSTLELGDSALYLCASSRDRVENTQYFGPGTRLTVL.